The clone carrying this T cell receptor beta chain was picked up one time. Antigen: not known. The PCR used 60 Vbeta and 13 Jbeta primers. The method was immunoSEQ multiplex PCR; TCRdb's version includes in-frame clones alone and lacks a portion of them. The repertoire consists of 150,000 to 200,000 clones, with 77% occurring once and the leading ten covering around 3%. The record originates from a study of cytomegalovirus exposure and HLA in healthy donors. General study results and limits: It was only CMV serostatus that was available as immune exposure information. TCR beta V- and J-gene trimming, according to a later analysis, was linked to a missense DCLRE1C variant.

The V gene's germline CDR1 is SGHRS and CDR2 YFSETQ. V was clipped by 4 bases and J by 4 bases; unmatched bases: 5. CDR3 length: 14 residues. Sampled while nominally healthy, donors likely had unrecorded immune exposures. This sequence originates from a woman aged 40 to 49 in good health and CMV-seropositive. The chain recombines TRBV5-1 with TRBJ2-7; 10 bases align to TRBD2. The material sequenced was PBMCs. The CDR3 loop reads CASSQRLAGYEQYF. CDR3 DNA: TGCGCCAGCAGCCAACGACTAGCGGGTTACGAGCAGTACTTC.